Sequencing of this T cell receptor beta chain was carried out in a study of CD8+CD57+ T cells in acquired aplastic anemia. Study background: Sorted CD4+ and CD8+ cell DNA averaged around 3.3 ug. Findings and limits, study-wide: Any difference that existed in CD8+ Simpson's diversity between patients and controls was not significant. Patients and controls were found to share twenty-nine CD8+ CDR3 sequences.

Germline V gene data show CDR1 as LNHDA and CDR2 as SQIVND (reference sequence). The length of the CDR3 is 13 residues. Patients who underwent sequencing had shown CD8+CD57+ cell expansion by flow cytometry. A note on this clonotype: As yet, its antigen is unknown. A junction boundary mismatches the germline segment, possibly from a read error.

TCR beta VDJ and CDR3 were profiled, and genomic DNA was the template. TCRdb fed the reads into MiXCR, producing one record per CDR3 protein. Among about 40,000 distinct CDR3 sequences listed, 63% were seen once. Sequencing used sorted CD4+, CD8+, or CD8+CD57+ T cells (not recorded which) from PBMCs. This TCR was recovered from a human donor with aplastic anemia. The chain recombines TRBV19 with TRBJ1-3, with D perhaps TRBD1 (5 bases). The CDR3 bases are TGCGCCAGTACCGACAGCCATGGAAACACCATATATTTT. Its protein is CASTDSHGNTIYF.